The subject of this entry is one T cell receptor beta chain. This clonotype was seen at least ten times. The target of this receptor is not known. One base away there is no much larger clone; base qualities are not given. Libraries were constructed by PCR. Data came from a NextSeq 500. Bulk TCR libraries were made following a previously described method, with the TCR primers given in Table S5. The Qiagen AllPrep DNA/RNA kit was used to purify total RNA. Before any analysis, reads coming from multiple sequencing runs of the same library were combined into one pool. For the original study's pipeline: Reads were retained only if an exact TCR constant sequence was present, and the retained reads were trimmed to 150 nt and grouped according to their 12-nt molecular barcodes. Reads in each barcode group were sub-clustered using a 15% Levenshtein threshold, and a quality-weighted consensus sequence was built for each RNA molecule. Non-functional sequences were filtered out, along with any lower-count sequence sitting one edit away from another sequence. Barcode sub-clusters with fewer than 20% of the maximum read count were removed, based on fitting two negative binomial distributions. TCRdb reworked the public reads: Q25 trimming with fastp, MiXCR clone assembly, productive beta chains retained. Each record represents a unique CDR3 protein, reported with the most common genes and DNA among its rows. These V and J calls derive from TCRdb rather than the authors' analysis. For this sample there are 400,000 to 600,000 distinct CDR3 sequences; around 23% appear just once. The top ten constitute 0.76% of the sample.

This sample was taken from a study of molecular identifiers for immune sequencing clone quantification (dated by TCRdb to the late 2010s). Turning to the overall study: For a replicate experiment, RNA from roughly 18,000 or 92,000 naive CD8 T cells was divided into five aliquots, and four of the five aliquots were sequenced. The study was a methods study using CD8 T cells to benchmark molecular-identifier clustering-based TCR repertoire sequencing (MIDCIRS) and TCR RNA copy counting.

The full study reports these points: A single cell's worth of spiked-in Jurkat TCR RNA was reported detectable even among 750,000 to 1,000,000 naive CD8 T cells. In CMV-specific effector cells, clones with more than 20 RNA copies accounted for over 97% of molecules, whereas in naive cells such clones accounted for under 1%. Roughly 3 recovered TCR RNA copies per cell were obtained by modeling, versus approximately 10 by digital PCR, implying a capture efficiency of 25% to 30%. Highly expanded clone sizes could be underestimated if identical TCR molecules share a barcode. The naive libraries included spiked-in Jurkat TCR RNA (roughly nine copies' worth), and this RNA is not part of the donor repertoire. When barcode sub-clustering was omitted, TCR diversity was inflated by chimeric consensus sequences, with chimeras reaching as high as 47%.

Naive CD8 T cell libraries were made from about 21,000 to 970,000 sorted cells using 10%, 30% or 50% of purified RNA. On a BD FACSAria II, naive CD8 T cells were FACS-sorted as CD8+CD4-CCR7+CD45RA+ and collected into RLT Plus buffer. Roughly 10 TCR copies' worth of Jurkat RNA were spiked into roughly 19,000-1,000,000 naive CD8 T cell samples to test detection sensitivity. Enrichment of CD8 T cells was done with RosetteSep CD8+ T Cell Enrichment Cocktail plus Ficoll-Paque, and ACK red cell lysis came afterward. The sample taken for sequencing was naive CD8+ T cells from blood, with Jurkat cell RNA spiked in. The cell subset or site label of this sample denotes: FACS-sorted CD8+CD4-CCR7+CD45RA+ naive T cells. This clonotype originated in a human donor in good health. Some libraries in this study had Jurkat cell RNA spiked in.

The CDR3: CASSLVQGSTEAFF. The bases are TGTGCCAGCAGCTTGGTACAGGGTAGCACTGAAGCTTTCTTT. The sequence links TRBV7-9 to TRBJ1-1; the D gene is perhaps TRBD1, on 6 matching bases. V loses 3 bases, J loses 4 bases, and the germline ends lie 12 bases apart. CDR1 and CDR2 were assigned from the germline V gene (reference sequence) as SEHNR and FQNEAQ. The CDR3 numbers 14 residues from cysteine through phenylalanine. The CDR3 DNA has 42 bases and is translated from base 1.